A single T cell receptor (beta chain) is shown here with its context. Germline V lookup: CDR1 KGHDR, CDR2 SFDVKD. V shed 6 bases and J 0 bases; nucleotides not matched to a gene: 10. The CDR3 contains 16 residues. The data were obtained in a study of early T cells in non-severe SARS-CoV-2 infection. Each single cDNA molecule received a unique molecular identifier. A single record per CDR3 protein comes from TCRdb applying MiXCR to the 5' RACE reads. This table holds roughly 100,000 distinct CDR3 sequences, 12% found once. The specimen comprised whole blood, sampled at baseline. The sequence derives from an adult who was a healthcare worker with PCR-confirmed SARS-CoV-2 infection or an uninfected control (not recorded which). V gene TRBV24-1 combines with J gene TRBJ2-7; TRBD1 agrees at 7 bases. CDR3 coding DNA: TGTGCCACCAGTTCCACGAAGGACAGGAGCTCCTACGAGCAGTACTTC. Encoded protein: CATSSTKDRSSYEQYF.